This T cell receptor beta chain was identified during a study of blood T cell repertoires in COVID-19. This table comes from immunoSEQ multiplex PCR, and its TCRdb copy is limited to in-frame clones, with some not included. This table holds 95,000 to 110,000 clones, approximately 83% found once. This clone was detected only a few times. CDR3 length: 14 amino acids. The J segment lost 7 bases and the V segment lost 6 bases, leaving 7 bases of the junction unmatched. CDR1 and CDR2 (germline): MNHEY, SMNVEV (reference sequence). The TCR sequence derives from a woman of 80 years or more with active or convalescent COVID-19. V is TRBV27 and J is TRBJ2-4; TRBD1 matches at 9 bases. Sequenced sample: peripheral blood. The CDR3 loop reads CASRRQGVGNIQYF. The CDR3 nucleotides are TGTGCCAGCAGGAGACAGGGGGTAGGGAACATTCAGTACTTC.